This entry lists 13 T cell receptor beta chains sequenced from one sample in a study of tumor and adjacent non-tumor tissue in lung cancer (dated by TCRdb to between 2017 and 2018). Library preparation was by multiplex PCR. Instrument used: Illumina HiSeq 2500. TCRbeta libraries were constructed through three rounds of nested PCR with primers (Table S4) according to protocols adapted from ARM-PCR. TCRdb took the public reads, trimmed them with fastp at Q25, ran MiXCR for clone calling and kept in-frame beta chains. A single entry per CDR3 protein holds the most common genes and DNA from its merged rows. In this sample the table shows about 93,000 distinct CDR3 sequences, approximately 70% of which occur a single time. The ten largest clones represent around 20% of the sample. Bulk unsorted tissue served as the source for RNA extraction, and RNA quality was assessed using a NanoDrop ND-1000 and an Agilent 2100.

The source material was lung tumor tissue. These receptors originate from a man in his fifties or sixties with non-small cell lung cancer.

In the case of this clonotype: With a much larger clone just one base away, this may be a read error. The chain has TRBV25-1 and TRBJ2-5, with TRBD2 matching over 8 bases. The CDR3 is 14 residues long. Germline-derived CDR1 and CDR2 are MGHDK and SYGVNS. The CDR3 region has the DNA TGTGCCGGCAGTGCAACTAGCGGACAAGAGACCCAGTACTTC. This gives the protein CAGSATSGQETQYF. The variable domain in full, completed from reference TRBV25-1 and TRBJ2-5, reads EADIYQTPRYLVIGTGKKITLECSQTMGHDKMYWYQQDPGMELHLIHYSYGVNSTEKGDLSSESTVSRIRTEHFPLTLESARPSHTSQYLCAGSATSGQETQYFGPGTRLLVL.

Concerning this clonotype: A read error may produce the germline difference seen at one junction end. The J gene is TRBJ1-1, the V gene TRBV6-6; 7 bases fit TRBD1. The CDR3 loop spans 13 amino acids. The germline V gene has CDR1 MNHNY and CDR2 SVGAGI (reference sequence). DNA for the CDR3: TGTGCCGGCAGAGGGACAGAGAACACTGAAGCTTTCTTT. Protein: CAGRGTENTEAFF.

The sample holds a few counts of this clonotype. This chain uses TRBV5-1 with TRBJ2-5; 8 positions agree with TRBD2. After removal of 0 bases from V and 5 bases from J, the junction contained 6 bases not matched to a gene. Germline V CDR1 and CDR2: SGHRS, YFSETQ. This CDR3 has 15 residues. The CDR3 here is CASSLASGGTETQYF. The DNA of the CDR3 is TGCGCCAGCAGCTTGGCGAGCGGGGGCACGGAGACCCAGTACTTC.

Notes on this clonotype: Because the CDR3 is missing its conserved closing phenylalanine or tryptophan, this is likely a read error. It is unclear where the CDR3 begins or ends on the DNA, so no DNA is shown, and the CDR3 is as TCRdb lists it. V is TRBV11-2 and J is TRBJ1-1. The CDR3 numbers 16 amino acids, ends counted. CDR1 is SGHAT and CDR2 is FQNNGV in the germline V gene. The CDR3 spells CASRRGGAGSNTEAFY.

In its sample, this clonotype was seen many times. The rearrangement links TRBV20-1 to TRBJ2-7; weak D call: TRBD1 (6 bases). V was clipped by 6 bases and J by 0 bases, with 9 bases between them. The germline V gene has CDR1 DFQATT and CDR2 SNEGSKA (reference sequence). The length of the CDR3 is 12 residues. CDR3: CSAQGPSYEQYF. CDR3 in DNA: TGCAGTGCACAGGGACCCTCCTACGAGCAGTACTTC.

Regarding this clonotype: The junction and the germline gene differ at one end; a read error may be behind it. This CDR3 is CSARELAVGRDTLYF. CDR3 coding DNA: TGCAGTGCTAGAGAACTAGCGGTGGGAAGAGATACGCTGTATTTT. This rearrangement joins TRBV20-1 to TRBJ2-3, with 8 nucleotides matching TRBD2. This CDR3 contains 15 residues. Germline assignment: CDR1 DFQATT and CDR2 SNEGSKA (reference sequence).

The chain has TRBV5-4 and TRBJ1-3, with a possible D match to TRBD1 (6 bases). Germline loops: CDR1 SGHNT, CDR2 YYREEE (reference sequence). Between the trimmed V and J ends, which lost 3 bases and 2 bases, there was a span of 12 bases. CDR3 size: 15 residues. The CDR3: CASSWGGPPGNTIYF. CDR3 nucleotide sequence: TGTGCCAGCAGCTGGGGGGGGCCCCCTGGAAACACCATATATTTT.

The chain joins TRBV30 to TRBJ2-7; D is possibly TRBD2 (6 bases). Looked up from germline, CDR1 is GTSNPN and CDR2 is SVGIG (reference sequence). CDR3 size: 11 residues. Trimming pared 8 bases from V and 6 bases from J, leaving 14 bases between. The CDR3 sequence: CAGTGRVEQYF. The DNA for the CDR3 is TGTGCCGGGACTGGCAGGGTCGAGCAGTACTTC.

The V call is TRBV29-1, the J call TRBJ2-3; D is perhaps TRBD1 (5 bases). The CDR3 length is 14 residues. The V gene lost 5 bases and the J gene lost 0 bases, with 12 bases spanning the gap. Looked up from germline, CDR1 is SQVTM and CDR2 is ANQGSEA. The CDR3 here is CSVTGHASTDTQYF. For the CDR3, the DNA is TGCAGCGTTACCGGACATGCTAGCACAGATACGCAGTATTTT.

This clonotype was counted many times. This chain uses TRBV13 with TRBJ1-1, with no clear D. The CDR3 has 12 residues. CDR1 and CDR2 from the germline V gene are PRHDT and FYEKMQ (reference sequence). Trimming took 8 bases from V and 2 from J, leaving 9 bases between them. CDR3 residues: CASARKNTEAFF. CDR3 sequence (DNA): TGTGCCAGCGCCAGAAAAAACACTGAAGCTTTCTTT.

V is TRBV11-2 and J is TRBJ2-1; D is undetermined. The CDR3 contains 14 residues. V was clipped by 3 bases and J by 3 bases, with 9 bases between them. In germline, CDR1 is SGHAT, CDR2 FQNNGV. The CDR3 here is CASSFRYFYNEQFF. CDR3 sequence (DNA): TGTGCCAGCAGCTTTAGATACTTCTACAATGAGCAGTTCTTC. The entire variable domain, with the rest obtained from reference TRBV11-2 and TRBJ2-1, is as follows: EAGVAQSPRYKIIEKRQSVAFWCNPISGHATLYWYQQILGQGPKLLIQFQNNGVVDDSQLPKDRFSAERLKGVDSTLKIQPAKLEDSAVYLCASSFRYFYNEQFFGPGTRLTVL.

For this clonotype: Lacking the conserved final phenylalanine or tryptophan, this CDR3 likely reflects a read error. This chain uses TRBV30 with TRBJ2-3; D perhaps matches TRBD1 (5 bases). The CDR3 sequence is 12 residues long. Trimming removed 8 bases from V and 4 bases from J, with 13 bases in between. Germline loops: CDR1 GTSNPN, CDR2 SVGIG (reference sequence). CDR3 residues: CATGPPADTQYL. The CDR3 coding sequence is TGTGCCACAGGTCCGCCAGCAGATACGCAGTATCTT.

This clonotype was counted only a few times. Possible read error: a much larger clone is one base away. The chain recombines TRBV6-1 with TRBJ1-2, with D perhaps TRBD1 (6 bases). The germline gives CDR1 MNHNS, CDR2 SASEGT. Trimming cost V 8 bases and J 0 bases, with 16 bases left between them. The CDR3 loop spans 15 amino acids. CDR3 in DNA: TGTGCCAGCGGGCCTAGGACAGACCCTAACTATGGCTACACCTTC. It yields the protein CASGPRTDPNYGYTF.